The 6 T cell receptor beta chains listed next were all sequenced from one sample in a study of cytomegalovirus exposure and HLA in healthy donors. Profiled with immunoSEQ multiplex PCR; TCRdb holds only in-frame clones, not every one. The repertoire has fewer than 150,000 clones, about 80% of them found once; the top ten carry just under 30%. Sequencing used PBMCs. Receptors originate from a man aged 30 to 45 in good health and CMV-seropositive.

This chain joins TRBV19 and TRBJ2-7, with 13 positions matching TRBD2. The CDR3 has 17 amino acids. V shed 1 base, J shed 3 bases, and the junction held 6 bases outside the gene matches. The germline CDR1 and CDR2 sequences are LNHDA and SQIVND (reference sequence). CDR3 nucleotides: TGTGCCAGTAGTATAGCCGGGACTAGCGGGGTAGACTACGAGCAGTACTTC. Translated, it gives CASSIAGTSGVDYEQYF.

This sequence joins TRBV28 and TRBJ2-7, with TRBD1 as a possible D gene (6 bases). CDR1 and CDR2 (germline): MDHEN, SYDVKM. Trimming pared 6 bases from V and 5 bases from J, leaving 20 bases between. CDR3 size: 15 residues. The DNA for the CDR3 is TGTGCCAGCAGCCCCACAGGGTCGGAGGACAACGAGCAGTACTTC. Encoded protein: CASSPTGSEDNEQYF.

The chain carries TRBV5-4 and TRBJ2-7, with a possible D match to TRBD2 (5 bases). The ends were cut back, 4 bases at V and 2 bases at J, with 10 bases in the middle. CDR3 size: 13 residues. Germline loops: CDR1 SGHNT, CDR2 YYREEE (reference sequence). This CDR3 reads CASSPGIAYEQYF. The CDR3 DNA is TGTGCCAGCAGCCCCGGGATTGCCTACGAGCAGTACTTC.

The V gene is TRBV9, the J gene TRBJ1-1; D is unresolved. Trimming pared 4 bases from V and 3 bases from J, leaving 7 bases between. CDR3 length: 12 residues. Germline V lookup: CDR1 SGDLS, CDR2 YYNGEE. CDR3 sequence: CASSPSDTEAFF. The CDR3 nucleotides read TGTGCCAGCAGCCCAAGCGACACTGAAGCTTTCTTT.

The CDR3 DNA is TGTGCCAGCTCCGGCGGGAGTTATATTGGGAACCAAGAGACCCAGTACTTC. Amino acid sequence: CASSGGSYIGNQETQYF. The chain joins TRBV9 to TRBJ2-5, with 7 bases identical to TRBD2. V was pared by 7 bases and J by 0 bases, with 15 bases of the junction left unmatched. The germline V gene encodes CDR1 SGDLS and CDR2 YYNGEE. The CDR3 length is 17 residues.

The CDR3 protein is CASNGRMNTEAFF. The CDR3 DNA sequence: TGTGCCAGCAACGGGAGGATGAACACTGAAGCTTTCTTT. This chain joins TRBV2 and TRBJ1-1; no clear D. CDR3 length: 13 amino acids. Trimming pared 7 bases from V and 0 bases from J, leaving 9 bases between. Germline CDR1 is SNHLY and CDR2 is FYNNEI.